This note documents a single TCR beta chain sequence. This sample is drawn from a study of blood T cell repertoires in COVID-19. Background on the study: From T cells, B-cell-depleted T cells, or PBMCs came the material, which was cDNA or gDNA.

Per the original data handling: Amplification of reference gene primers provided the estimated nucleated cell counts. Libraries were prepared by immunoSEQ multiplex PCR; TCRdb keeps only in-frame clonotypes and omits some of them. V and J calls and clone size are copied from that table; D and trimming were computed from the DNA. In the table there are around 300,000 clones, 89% of which are singletons. The CDR3 totals 12 residues. V was pared by 10 bases and J by 3 bases, with 12 bases between. Recruits, aged roughly 18 to 100 years, lived in roughly 22 US areas. What was sequenced was PBMCs or T cells enriched from blood (not recorded which). This TCR was recovered from a middle-aged woman who had recovered from COVID-19. The rearrangement uses TRBV12-3 or TRBV12-4 and TRBJ1-1, with D possibly matching TRBD1 (6 bases). The CDR3 here is CATGQGYTEAFF. The CDR3 DNA reads as TGTGCCACGGGGCAGGGGTACACTGAAGCTTTCTTT.